These 3 T cell receptor beta chains were sequenced from one sample in a study of cytomegalovirus exposure and HLA in healthy donors. In the PCR, 60 Vbeta and 13 Jbeta primers were used. Profiling relied on immunoSEQ multiplex PCR, and the TCRdb table lists in-frame clones only, not all of them. The sample includes 70,000 to 95,000 clones, about 80% of them seen just once. The sample taken for sequencing was PBMCs. Receptor source: a young man in good health and CMV-seropositive.

V usage is TRBV27 and J usage is TRBJ2-7; possibly TRBD2 for D (6 bases). The V and J ends lost 5 bases and 0 bases respectively, with 11 bases between them. Germline V gene lookup returns CDR1 MNHEY and CDR2 SMNVEV (reference sequence). The CDR3 consists of 14 residues. The CDR3 DNA sequence: TGTGCCAGCAGTACCCTCGGGGGCTCCTACGAGCAGTACTTC. This translates into CASSTLGGSYEQYF.

This chain uses TRBV7-9 with TRBJ2-5; a possible D gene is TRBD2 (5 bases). Germline V gives CDR1 SEHNR, CDR2 FQNEAQ (reference sequence). CDR3 length: 15 amino acids. V was cut by 0 bases and J by 2 bases, with 10 bases left in between. CDR3 sequence: CASSLAGATQETQYF. The CDR3 coding sequence is TGTGCCAGCAGCTTAGCGGGAGCTACTCAAGAGACCCAGTACTTC.

V gene TRBV27 combines with J gene TRBJ1-1, with 8 bases aligning to TRBD1. The CDR3 extends over 16 amino acids. V dropped 2 bases and J dropped 0; count of bases not matched to a gene: 5. Germline V gives CDR1 MNHEY, CDR2 SMNVEV (reference sequence). The CDR3 is CASSLRTGLMNTEAFF. Written as DNA, the CDR3 is TGTGCCAGCAGTTTACGGACAGGGCTCATGAACACTGAAGCTTTCTTT.